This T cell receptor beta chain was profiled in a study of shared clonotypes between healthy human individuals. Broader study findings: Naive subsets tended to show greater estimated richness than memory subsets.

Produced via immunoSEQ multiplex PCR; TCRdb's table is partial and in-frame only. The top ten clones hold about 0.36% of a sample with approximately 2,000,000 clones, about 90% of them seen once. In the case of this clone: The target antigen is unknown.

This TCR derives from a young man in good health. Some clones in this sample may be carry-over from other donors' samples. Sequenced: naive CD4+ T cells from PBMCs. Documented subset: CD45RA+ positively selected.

In DNA, the CDR3 is TGTGCCAGCAGGGCCGGGACAGCGAACACCGGGGAGCTGTTTTTT. Its translation: CASRAGTANTGELFF. This sequence joins TRBV28 and TRBJ2-2, with 7 bases lining up with TRBD1. Trimming cost V 6 bases and J 0 bases; bases outside gene matches: 4. Germline V lookup: CDR1 MDHEN, CDR2 SYDVKM. The CDR3 has 15 residues. Full variable domain (remainder filled in from reference TRBV28 and TRBJ2-2): DVKVTQSSRYLVKRTGEKVFLECVQDMDHENMFWYRQDPGLGLRLIYFSYDVKMKEKGDIPEGYSVSREKKERFSLILESASTNQTSMYLCASRAGTANTGELFFGEGSRLTVL.